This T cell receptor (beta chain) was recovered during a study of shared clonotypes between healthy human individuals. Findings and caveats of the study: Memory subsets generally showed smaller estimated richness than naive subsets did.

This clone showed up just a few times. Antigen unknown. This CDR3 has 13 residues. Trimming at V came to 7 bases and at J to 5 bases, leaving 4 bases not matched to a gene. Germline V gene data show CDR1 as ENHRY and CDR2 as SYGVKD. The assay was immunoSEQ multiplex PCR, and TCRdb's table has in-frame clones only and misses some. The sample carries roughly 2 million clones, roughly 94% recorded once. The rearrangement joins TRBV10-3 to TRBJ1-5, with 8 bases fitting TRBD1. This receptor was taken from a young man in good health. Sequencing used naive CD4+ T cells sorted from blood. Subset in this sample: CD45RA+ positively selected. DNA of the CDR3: TGTGCCATCAAAGGACAGGGTGATCAGCCCCAGCATTTT. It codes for CAIKGQGDQPQHF.